This T cell receptor (beta chain) was recorded in a study of blood T cell repertoires in COVID-19. Study background: Samples taken during acute and convalescent COVID-19 were collected in the United States, Italy and Spain.

The participants were between 18 and 89 years old and came from about two dozen US areas. V was pared by 1 base and J by 6 bases, with 6 bases of the junction left unmatched. The germline V gene encodes CDR1 SGHTA and CDR2 FQGNSA. The CDR3 has 15 amino acids. Original processing methods: Estimation of nucleated cell counts relied on the amplification of reference gene primers. Assay: immunoSEQ multiplex PCR; the TCRdb copy retains only in-frame clones and omits some. The V and J calls and clone size come from that table; D and trimming were worked out from the DNA. The top ten hold 3.5% to 5% of the sample, which has 290,000 or so clones, around 90% seen once.

The sample was PBMCs or T cells enriched from blood (not recorded which). The sequence derives from a woman aged 18-29 years with acute COVID-19. The V gene is TRBV7-2, the J gene TRBJ1-5, with 7 bases matching TRBD1. CDR3 protein: CASSLVTGVGQPQHF. CDR3 DNA sequence: TGTGCCAGCAGCTTAGTTACAGGGGTGGGTCAGCCCCAGCATTTT.